Below, 5 T cell receptor beta chains from the same sample are listed, as sequenced in a study of blood T cells in healthy people across ages. For the second PCR, which ran for 7 to 11 cycles, a sample-barcoded 5' primer and a J-beta primer mix were used. MiXCR, run by TCRdb on the 5' RACE reads, gives a single entry per CDR3 protein. In the table there are about 1.8 million distinct CDR3 sequences, about 49% of which are singletons. The sample comprised blood. The receptors here all came from a woman aged 40 to 50 in good health.

The rearrangement uses TRBV13 and TRBJ2-1; 10 bases align to TRBD2. The germline gives CDR1 PRHDT, CDR2 FYEKMQ (reference sequence). This CDR3 has 11 amino acids. Trimming at V came to 3 bases and at J to 15 bases, leaving 2 bases not matched to a gene. The CDR3: CASSFSGGTFF. CDR3 coding DNA: TGTGCCAGCAGCTTTAGCGGGGGGACGTTCTTC.

This clonotype was picked up many times. This chain uses TRBV7-2 with TRBJ1-2; unclear D gene. Germline values: CDR1 SGHTA, CDR2 FQGNSA. Trimming took off 5 bases at V and 0 bases at J, with 7 bases between the two ends. The CDR3 contains 13 residues. CDR3 sequence: CASSPQANYGYTF. CDR3 bases: TGTGCCAGCAGCCCACAAGCTAACTATGGCTACACCTTC.

The table lists this clonotype with a few counts. This chain connects TRBV6-2 or TRBV6-3 to TRBJ2-1, with D uncertain. The CDR3 loop spans 14 amino acids. Germline CDR1 reads MNHEY; CDR2 reads SVGEGT. V lost 0 bases to trimming and J lost 9 bases, with 12 bases between them. CDR3 region: CASSYSGSVGEQFF. CDR3 coding DNA: TGTGCCAGCAGTTACTCGGGCTCTGTGGGTGAGCAGTTCTTC.

This chain joins TRBV7-2 and TRBJ2-1, with D uncertain. The V gene's germline CDR1 is SGHTA and CDR2 FQGNSA. The germline V and J ends were trimmed by 4 bases and 6 bases, with 16 bases remaining between them. This CDR3 has 15 amino acids. CDR3 residues: CASSSVPRRGNEQFF. The CDR3, as DNA: TGTGCCAGCAGCTCCGTGCCAAGGAGAGGCAATGAGCAGTTCTTC.

The chain has TRBV7-2 and TRBJ1-1; the D is unclear. The CDR3 contains 15 residues. In germline, CDR1 is SGHTA, CDR2 FQGNSA. Trimming took 1 base from V and 4 from J, leaving 13 bases between them. The CDR3 here is CASSLDIARSTEAFF. The CDR3 DNA reads TGTGCCAGCAGCTTAGATATAGCGCGGAGCACTGAAGCTTTCTTT.